This T cell receptor beta chain was profiled in a study of shared clonotypes between healthy human individuals. Only in-frame clones appear in the TCRdb table, and some are missing; sequencing was by immunoSEQ multiplex PCR. The data hold over 2 million clones, with just under 95% observed a single time. A few counts support this clone. Germline CDR1 SNHLY, CDR2 FYNNEI. V dropped 5 bases and J dropped 0 bases, with 14 bases sitting between them. This CDR3 has 16 amino acids. The V gene is TRBV2, the J gene TRBJ1-5; D is undetermined. The source material was naive CD4+ T cells from PBMCs. Sample subset: CD45RA+ positively selected. The receptor was isolated from a man between 18 and 35 years old in good health. Some clones in this sample may be carry-over from other donors' samples. The chain's CDR3 is CASSPSSQYSNQPQHF. CDR3 nucleotide sequence: TGTGCCAGCAGTCCATCTTCCCAATATAGCAATCAGCCCCAGCATTTT.